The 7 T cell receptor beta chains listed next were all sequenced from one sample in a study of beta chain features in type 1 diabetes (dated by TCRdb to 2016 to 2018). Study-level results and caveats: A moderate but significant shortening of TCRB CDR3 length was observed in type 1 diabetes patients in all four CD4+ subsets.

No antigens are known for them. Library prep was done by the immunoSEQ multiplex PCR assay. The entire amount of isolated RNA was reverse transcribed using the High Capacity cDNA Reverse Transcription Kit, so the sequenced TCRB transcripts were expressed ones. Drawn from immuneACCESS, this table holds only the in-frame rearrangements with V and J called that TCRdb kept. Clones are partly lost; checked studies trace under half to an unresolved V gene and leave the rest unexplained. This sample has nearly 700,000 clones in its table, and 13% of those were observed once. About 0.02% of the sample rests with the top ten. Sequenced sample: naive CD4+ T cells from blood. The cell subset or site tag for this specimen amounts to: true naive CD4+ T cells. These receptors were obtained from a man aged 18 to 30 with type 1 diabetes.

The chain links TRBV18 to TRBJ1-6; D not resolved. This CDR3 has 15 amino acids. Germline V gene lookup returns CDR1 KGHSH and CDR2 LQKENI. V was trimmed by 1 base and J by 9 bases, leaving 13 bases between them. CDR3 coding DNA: TGTGCCAGCTCACCACTAGACGGGAGAGGTTCACCCCTCCACTTT. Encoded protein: CASSPLDGRGSPLHF.

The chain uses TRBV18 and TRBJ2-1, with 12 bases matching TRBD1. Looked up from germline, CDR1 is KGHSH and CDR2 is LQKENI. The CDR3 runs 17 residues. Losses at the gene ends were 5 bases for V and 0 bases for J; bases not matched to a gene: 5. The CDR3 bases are TGTGCCAGCTCATCCGGGACAGGGGGCTCCTCCTACAATGAGCAGTTCTTC. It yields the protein CASSSGTGGSSYNEQFF.

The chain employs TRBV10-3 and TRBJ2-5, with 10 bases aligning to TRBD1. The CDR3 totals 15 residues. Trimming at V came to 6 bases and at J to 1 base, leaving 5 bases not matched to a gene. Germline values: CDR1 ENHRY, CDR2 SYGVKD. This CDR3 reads CAIRGTGDPQETQYF. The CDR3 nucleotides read TGTGCCATCAGGGGGACAGGGGACCCCCAAGAGACCCAGTACTTC.

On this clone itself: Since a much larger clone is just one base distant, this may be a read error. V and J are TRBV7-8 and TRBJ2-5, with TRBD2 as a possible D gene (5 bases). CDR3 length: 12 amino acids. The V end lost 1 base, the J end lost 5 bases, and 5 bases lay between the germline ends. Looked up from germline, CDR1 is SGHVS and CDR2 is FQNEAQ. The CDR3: CASSLGEETQYF. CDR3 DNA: TGTGCCAGCAGCTTAGGGGAGGAGACCCAGTACTTC.

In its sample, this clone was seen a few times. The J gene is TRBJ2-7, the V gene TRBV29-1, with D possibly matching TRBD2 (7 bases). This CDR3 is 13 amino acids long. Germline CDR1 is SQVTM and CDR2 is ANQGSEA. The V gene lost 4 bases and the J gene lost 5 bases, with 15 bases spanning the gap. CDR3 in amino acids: CSVVSRGGDEQYF. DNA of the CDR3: TGCAGCGTTGTATCCAGGGGAGGGGACGAGCAGTACTTC.

CDR3 sequence: CSARHLNTGELFF. CDR3 nucleotide sequence: TGCAGCGCCCGACACCTAAACACCGGGGAGCTGTTTTTT. The V and J genes are TRBV29-1 and TRBJ2-2; no reliable D call. Germline V gene data show CDR1 as SQVTM and CDR2 as ANQGSEA. V shed 7 bases and J shed 2 bases, with 11 bases lying between them. CDR3 length equals 13 residues.

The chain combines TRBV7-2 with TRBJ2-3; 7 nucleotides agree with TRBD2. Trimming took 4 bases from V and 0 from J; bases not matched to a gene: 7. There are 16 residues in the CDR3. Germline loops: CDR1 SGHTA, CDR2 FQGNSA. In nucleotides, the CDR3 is TGTGCCAGCAGCTCAACTAGCGCTTCTAGCACAGATACGCAGTATTTT. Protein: CASSSTSASSTDTQYF.